This TCR beta chain was captured in a study of T cell responses to AZD1222 COVID-19 vaccine. The CDR3 is made up of 13 amino acids. Germline CDR1 and CDR2: SSHAT and FNYEAQ (reference sequence). Concerning this clone itself: One junction end does not reproduce the germline sequence, and a read error may be involved.

Profiling relied on immunoSEQ multiplex PCR, and the TCRdb table lists in-frame clones only, not all of them. The data contain about 96,000 clones, roughly 90% of them singletons. This specimen consisted of peripheral blood, obtained on day 0 of AZD1222 vaccination. The chain uses TRBV7-7 and TRBJ2-1; D gene uncertain. This TCR was sampled from an adult in good health. As DNA, the CDR3 is TGTGCTAGCAGCTTAGCTAGTTTCAATGAGCAGTTCTTC. Translating gives CASSLASFNEQFF.